One T cell receptor (beta chain) is described in this entry. The clone's antigen remains unknown. It has no much larger one-base neighbor in the sample; base qualities were not kept. As encoded in the germline V gene, CDR1 is SGDLS while CDR2 is YYNGEE. Ends trimmed: V by 0 bases, J by 6 bases; bases unmatched to a gene: 2. The CDR3 numbers 13 residues from cysteine through phenylalanine. Just CDR3 DNA is preserved here, 39 bases in frame from base 1. This record comes from a study of CD8+ T cells in alopecia areata (dated by TCRdb to 2016 to 2019). Some background on the complete study: The treated patients took part in an open-label pilot trial in which moderate-to-severe alopecia areata was treated with oral tofacitinib at 5 to 10 mg twice daily. RNA came from the PAXgene miRNA kit for fixed scalp, the miRNeasy kit for PBMCs, and the RNeasy kit for mouse skin. Biopsies were taken from tofacitinib-treated patients at baseline and again at 4 and 24 weeks into treatment, and several of those patients also had a later scalp biopsy. TCRbeta CDR3 regions were amplified by immunoSEQ multiplex PCR using 35 Vbeta forward and 13 Jbeta reverse primers. Scalp tissue and sorted CD4+ and CD8+ peripheral blood T cells from patchy and totalis/universalis alopecia areata patients and from healthy controls were covered by human TCRbeta sequencing. High-throughput TCRbeta sequencing was used to examine T cell clonal expansion in alopecia areata in both the C3H/HeJ mouse model and human patients. Patients stayed on tofacitinib for 6 to 18 months and then had 6 months of follow-up off drug so that delayed response and recurrence could be assessed. Scalp clonality was compared among normal scalp (n=4), patchy alopecia areata scalp (n=8), and alopecia totalis/universalis scalp (n=8).

The study at large found these results: Lesional scalp, especially in alopecia totalis/universalis, showed higher clonality and more expanded CD8+ clones than normal scalp, suggesting antigenic drive. Shared TCR sequences between patients were less evident than in mice, which may be partly attributable to HLA diversity in the patient population. Unlike mouse skin, where gammadelta T cells dominate, normal human skin contains resident alphabeta T cells that get sequenced too, which complicates analysis of the scalp TCR repertoire.

Library generation was performed with the immunoSEQ multiplex PCR assay. RNA was extracted from all samples and reverse transcribed into cDNA as template for TCR sequencing. First-strand cDNA was synthesized with SuperScript III using a 2:1 mix of oligo-dT and random hexamers. Amplification bias was assessed with a synthetic immune receptor repertoire, and residual bias was removed computationally. The study's own analysis went as follows. Raw reads were preprocessed for error removal, and CDR3 was defined according to IMGT conventions as running from the conserved cysteine to phenylalanine. Clonality was computed by normalizing Shannon entropy by log2 of the number of productive unique TCRs and subtracting the result from 1. Scalp TCRbeta sequences were cross-referenced with sorted blood CD4 and CD8 repertoires so that the CD4 or CD8 identity of scalp clones could be inferred. TCRdb retrieved this table from immuneACCESS and kept in-frame rearrangements only. Not all clones are present; in checked studies, unresolved V genes account for under half, and no reason is known for the remainder. The DNA was the basis for D and trimming; V, J and clone size are from that table. This sample lists 150,000 to 160,000 clones; less than 65% were detected once. Together, the top ten hold approximately 20% of the sample.

What the time point label conveys for this sample: baseline before oral tofacitinib. From alopecia areata patients, peripheral blood was collected along with lesional scalp punch biopsies. PBMCs were isolated by density centrifugation and stained for CD3, CD4 and CD8, after which CD4+ and CD8+ T cells were sorted on a FACSAria. The material was CD8+ T cells sorted from blood, obtained at week 0. This receptor was taken from a human donor with alopecia areata. This chain is built from TRBV9 and TRBJ2-7, and 8 junctional nucleotides match TRBD1. Read as DNA, the sequence is TGTGCCAGCAGCGTAGGGACAGGGTCCGAGCAGTACTTC. Its translation reads: CASSVGTGSEQYF.